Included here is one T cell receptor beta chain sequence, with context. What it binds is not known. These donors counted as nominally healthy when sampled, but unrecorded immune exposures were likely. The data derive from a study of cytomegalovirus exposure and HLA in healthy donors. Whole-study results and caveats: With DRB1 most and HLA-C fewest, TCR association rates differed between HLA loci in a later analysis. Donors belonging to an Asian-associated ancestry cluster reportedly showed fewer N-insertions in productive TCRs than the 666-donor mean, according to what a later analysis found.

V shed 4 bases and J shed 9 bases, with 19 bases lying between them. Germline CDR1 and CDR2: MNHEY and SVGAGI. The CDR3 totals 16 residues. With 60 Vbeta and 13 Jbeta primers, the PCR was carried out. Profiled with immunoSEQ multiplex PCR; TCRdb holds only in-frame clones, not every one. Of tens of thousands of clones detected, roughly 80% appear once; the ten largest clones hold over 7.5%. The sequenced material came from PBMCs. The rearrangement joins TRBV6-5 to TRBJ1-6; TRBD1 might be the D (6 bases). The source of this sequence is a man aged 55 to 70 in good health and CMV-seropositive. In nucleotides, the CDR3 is TGTGCCAGCAGTTCGACAAACAGGGCGCGCAGTTCACCCCTCCACTTT. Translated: CASSSTNRARSSPLHF.